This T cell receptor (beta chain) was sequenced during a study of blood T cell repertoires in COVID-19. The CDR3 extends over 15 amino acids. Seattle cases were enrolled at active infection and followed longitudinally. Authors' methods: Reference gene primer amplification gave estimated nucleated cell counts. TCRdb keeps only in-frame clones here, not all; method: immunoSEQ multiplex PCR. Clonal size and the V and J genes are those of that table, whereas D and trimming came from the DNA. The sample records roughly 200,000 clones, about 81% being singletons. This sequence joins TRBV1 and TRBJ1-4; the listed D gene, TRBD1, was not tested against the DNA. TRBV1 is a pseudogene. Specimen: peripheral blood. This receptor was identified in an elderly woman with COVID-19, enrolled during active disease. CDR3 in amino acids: CTSSQVDTANEKLFF. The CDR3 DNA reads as TGCACCAGCAGCCAGGTGGACACAGCTAATGAAAAACTGTTTTTT.